This T cell receptor beta chain was sequenced during a study of blood T cell repertoires in COVID-19. Study at large: The United States, Italy and Spain were the sources of the acute and convalescent COVID-19 samples.

CDR1 is MNHEY, CDR2 SMNVEV, per germline (reference sequence). CDR3 size: 16 residues. V was shortened by 0 bases and J by 0 bases, with 9 bases between the two germline ends. How the authors handled the data: Reference gene primers were amplified, and this amplification served to estimate nucleated cell counts. Only in-frame clones appear in the TCRdb table, and some are missing; sequencing was by immunoSEQ multiplex PCR. Clone size and V and J calls were adopted from that table, with D and trimming inferred from the DNA. The sample includes 45,000 to 60,000 clones, roughly four fifths seen only once; the top ten take roughly 8%.

This receptor was obtained from a woman at least 80 years old with acute or convalescent COVID-19. Sequencing used peripheral blood. The rearrangement links TRBV27 to TRBJ2-1, with D uncertain. The CDR3 region is CASSLSGHSSYNEQFF. CDR3 sequence (DNA): TGTGCCAGCAGTTTATCTGGGCACAGCTCCTACAATGAGCAGTTCTTC.